These 19 T cell receptor beta chains share one sample of origin, sequenced in a study of T cell repertoires in cytomegalovirus infection. Their cognate antigens are unknown. TCRdb ran MiXCR on the reads and lists one entry per CDR3 protein. Of approximately 990,000 distinct CDR3 sequences listed, more than 25% are singletons. This specimen was cultured CD8+ T cells from PBMCs, taken from culture after CMV antigen stimulation. The source of these receptors is a human donor in good health (CMV status not recorded). Some clones in this sample may be carry-over from other donors' samples.

CDR3 nucleotides: TGCGCCAGCAGCCAAGATCTTACAGGGGGCGGGGGCGATGAGCAGTTCTTC. Translated: CASSQDLTGGGGDEQFF. The gene calls are TRBV4-1 and TRBJ2-1, with 9 bases that match TRBD1. V gave up 0 bases and J gave up 8 bases; unmatched junction bases: 11. CDR3 length: 17 amino acids. The germline V gene has CDR1 MGHRA and CDR2 YSYEKL.

The genes are TRBV7-6 and TRBJ1-4; perhaps TRBD1 as D (6 bases). Germline assignment: CDR1 SGHVS and CDR2 FNYEAQ. The CDR3 contains 16 residues. V was trimmed by 2 bases and J by 5 bases, leaving 15 bases between them. CDR3 coding DNA: TGTGCCAGCAGCTTAACTTTTGGGCAGGGGAATGAAAAACTGTTTTTT. Its translation is CASSLTFGQGNEKLFF.

The chain recombines TRBV27 with TRBJ1-5, with D perhaps matching TRBD1 (6 bases). Germline loops: CDR1 MNHEY, CDR2 SMNVEV (reference sequence). V was pared by 6 bases and J by 2 bases, with 17 bases between. The CDR3 is 16 residues long. The CDR3 sequence is CASSPRGGGGNQPQHF. The DNA for the CDR3 is TGTGCCAGCAGCCCTAGAGGGGGTGGGGGCAATCAGCCCCAGCATTTT.

This CDR3 is CASSYALGQPQHF. The CDR3 nucleotides are TGTGCCAGCAGTTACGCTTTGGGACAGCCCCAGCATTTT. The chain links TRBV6-6 to TRBJ1-5; D is undetermined. The V gene lost 2 bases and the J gene lost 7 bases, with 9 bases spanning the gap. The germline gives CDR1 MNHNY, CDR2 SVGAGI (reference sequence). CDR3 length: 13 residues.

The chain has TRBV23-1 and TRBJ1-5, with D possibly being TRBD1 (5 bases). TRBV23-1 is known as an ORF, though its function is uncertain. Trimming took off 4 bases at V and 3 bases at J, with 19 bases between the two ends. The CDR3 extends over 17 amino acids. CDR3: CASSPSGQGPYNQPQHF. For the CDR3, the DNA is TGCGCCAGCAGTCCATCCGGGCAGGGACCATACAATCAGCCCCAGCATTTT.

This rearrangement joins TRBV19 to TRBJ1-5; the D is unclear. The V and J ends lost 4 bases and 7 bases respectively, with 8 bases between them. The CDR3 spans 12 residues. The V gene's germline CDR1 is LNHDA and CDR2 SQIVND (reference sequence). The CDR3 loop reads CASSTSIQPQHF. The CDR3 coding sequence is TGTGCCAGTAGTACCAGTATCCAGCCCCAGCATTTT.

As regards this clonotype: Being one base from a much bigger clone, this may be a read error. CDR3 region: CANSNSGGSGTEAFF. CDR3 DNA sequence: TGTGCCAACAGCAACTCAGGGGGCTCGGGCACTGAAGCTTTCTTT. This chain uses TRBV7-6 with TRBJ1-1; TRBD1 agrees at 8 bases. The CDR3 is 15 amino acids. In germline, CDR1 is SGHVS, CDR2 FNYEAQ.

In its sample, this clonotype was seen a few times. The V gene is TRBV7-9, the J gene TRBJ1-2; the match to TRBD1 covers 7 bases. Losses at the gene ends were 3 bases for V and 1 base for J; bases not matched to a gene: 8. Per the germline V gene, CDR1 is SEHNR and CDR2 is FQNEAQ (reference sequence). The CDR3 has 16 residues. CDR3 region: CASSFGQTGFNYGYTF. Written as DNA, the CDR3 is TGTGCCAGCAGCTTTGGCCAGACAGGGTTTAACTATGGCTACACCTTC.

This chain connects TRBV12-3 or TRBV12-4 to TRBJ2-5, with a possible D match to TRBD1 (6 bases). Trimming stripped 3 bases from V and 2 bases from J, with 13 bases between. CDR3 size: 15 residues. CDR3 DNA: TGTGCCAGCAGTTTGTGGGACAACTCACAAGAGACCCAGTACTTC. Its translation: CASSLWDNSQETQYF.

The chain carries TRBV29-1 and TRBJ2-5; 9 bases are shared with TRBD1. This CDR3 comprises 12 residues. Germline V gene lookup returns CDR1 SQVTM and CDR2 ANQGSEA. J gave up 4 bases and V 7 bases, and 4 bases lay outside the gene matches. CDR3 sequence (DNA): TGCAGCGGGACAGGGGTTCGAGAGACCCAGTACTTC. It translates to CSGTGVRETQYF.

This clonotype has just a few counts. V and J are TRBV6-1 and TRBJ2-2; D perhaps matches TRBD1 (5 bases). In germline, CDR1 is MNHNS, CDR2 SASEGT. The CDR3 is made up of 10 amino acids. With 10 bases removed from V and 11 bases from J, the gap between germline ends came to 11 bases. CDR3 nucleotide sequence: TGTGCCATCCCGGACACAGAGCTGTTTTTT. It is translated as CAIPDTELFF.

The chain is built from TRBV9 and TRBJ1-2, with D perhaps matching TRBD1 (5 bases). The CDR3 is made up of 13 amino acids. Germline CDR1 reads SGDLS; CDR2 reads YYNGEE. Deletions cut 7 bases from V and 2 bases from J, with 12 bases between. DNA of the CDR3: TGTGCCAGCCGGGGACTCACGAACTATGGCTACACCTTC. Translating it yields CASRGLTNYGYTF. Variable domain in full (rest from reference TRBV9 and TRBJ1-2): DSGVTQTPKHLITATGQRVTLRCSPRSGDLSVYWYQQSLDQGLQFLIQYYNGEERAKGNILERFSAQQFPDLHSELNLSSLELGDSALYFCASRGLTNYGYTFGSGTRLTVV.

This chain connects TRBV27 to TRBJ1-2; perhaps TRBD1 as D (5 bases). This CDR3 has 15 amino acids. Germline V gene lookup returns CDR1 MNHEY and CDR2 SMNVEV (reference sequence). V lost 4 bases and J 1 base, leaving 13 bases between the germline ends. DNA of the CDR3: TGTGCCAGCAGTTCCCGCGCCCAGGGTAACTATGGCTACACCTTC. Its translation is CASSSRAQGNYGYTF.

This clonotype showed up just a few times. The rearrangement links TRBV7-3 to TRBJ2-5, with 9 bases fitting TRBD2. Losses at the gene ends were 3 bases for V and 0 bases for J; bases not matched to a gene: 5. CDR3 size: 16 residues. Germline CDR1 reads SGHTA; CDR2 reads FQGTGA. This CDR3 is CASSFLAGYHQETQYF. CDR3 in DNA: TGTGCCAGCAGCTTCCTAGCGGGGTACCACCAAGAGACCCAGTACTTC.

This clonotype was seen a few times. The junction departs from the called germline gene at one end, perhaps through a read error. The rearrangement uses TRBV7-6 and TRBJ2-5, with D perhaps TRBD2 (6 bases). This CDR3 comprises 15 residues. Germline V gene lookup returns CDR1 SGHVS and CDR2 FNYEAQ. The CDR3 DNA follows: TGTGCTAGCAGCTCTCGAAGGGGCGGGGCAGAGACCCAGTACTTC. It yields the protein CASSSRRGGAETQYF. The complete variable domain, with remaining parts taken from reference TRBV7-6 and TRBJ2-5, reads GAGVSQSPRYKVTKRGQDVALRCDPISGHVSLYWYRQALGQGPEFLTYFNYEAQQDKSGLPNDRFSAERPEGSISTLTIQRTEQRDSAMYRCASSSRRGGAETQYFGPGTRLLVL.

J is TRBJ2-1 and V is TRBV6-1; 8 bases match TRBD2. With 8 bases clipped from V and 5 bases from J, the junction kept 8 bases outside the gene matches. Per germline, CDR1 MNHNS and CDR2 SASEGT. CDR3 length: 14 residues. Here the CDR3 reads CASLGLAGHNEQFF. The CDR3 DNA is TGTGCCAGCCTAGGGCTAGCGGGTCACAATGAGCAGTTCTTC.

The gene calls are TRBV6-5 and TRBJ2-3; D is unresolved. CDR1 and CDR2 (germline): MNHEY, SVGAGI. Trimming pared 7 bases from V and 2 bases from J, leaving 16 bases between. There are 15 residues in the CDR3. CDR3 amino acids: CASKARVSHTDTQYF. The CDR3 nucleotides read TGTGCCAGCAAGGCAAGGGTGTCGCACACAGATACGCAGTATTTT.

The V gene is TRBV6-5, the J gene TRBJ1-3; 10 bases are shared with TRBD1. V shed 6 bases and J 6 bases; nucleotides not matched to a gene: 5. CDR1 MNHEY and CDR2 SVGAGI come from the germline V gene. The CDR3 runs to 14 residues. CDR3 in amino acids: CASSLGQGVNTIYF. In DNA, the CDR3 is TGTGCCAGCAGCTTAGGACAGGGGGTAAACACCATATATTTT.

CDR3 nucleotide sequence: TGTGCCGCAGGATGGACCGTCTCCTACGAGCAGTACGTC. Translation gives CAAGWTVSYEQYV. V and J are TRBV6-1 and TRBJ2-7; D remains unclear. CDR3 length equals 13 residues. Germline assignment: CDR1 MNHNS and CDR2 SASEGT. The germline V and J ends were trimmed by 11 bases and 0 bases, with 14 bases remaining between them.